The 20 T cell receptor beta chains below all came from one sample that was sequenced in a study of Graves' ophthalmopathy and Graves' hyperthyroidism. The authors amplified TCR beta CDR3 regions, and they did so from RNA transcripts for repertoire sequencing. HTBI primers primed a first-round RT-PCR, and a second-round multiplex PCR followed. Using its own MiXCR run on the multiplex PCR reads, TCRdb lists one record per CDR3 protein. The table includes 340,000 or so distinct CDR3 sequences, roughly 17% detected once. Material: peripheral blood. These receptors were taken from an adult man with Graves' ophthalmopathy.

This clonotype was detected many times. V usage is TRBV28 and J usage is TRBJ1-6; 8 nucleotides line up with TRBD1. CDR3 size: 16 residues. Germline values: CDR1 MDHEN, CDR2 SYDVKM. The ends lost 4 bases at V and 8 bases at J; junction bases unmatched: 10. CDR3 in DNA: TGTGCCAGCAGTTCCCTCTACGACAGGGGCTATTCACCCCTCCACTTT. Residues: CASSSLYDRGYSPLHF.

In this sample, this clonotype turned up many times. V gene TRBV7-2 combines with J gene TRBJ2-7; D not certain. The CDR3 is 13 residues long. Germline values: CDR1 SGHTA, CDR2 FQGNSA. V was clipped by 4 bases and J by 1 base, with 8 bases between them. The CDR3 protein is CASSSTLSYEQYF. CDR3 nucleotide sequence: TGTGCCAGCAGCTCTACCCTATCCTACGAGCAGTACTTC. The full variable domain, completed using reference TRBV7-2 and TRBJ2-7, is GAGVSQSPSNKVTEKGKDVELRCDPISGHTALYWYRQSLGQGLEFLIYFQGNSAPDKSGLPSDRFSAERTGGSVSTLTIQRTQQEDSAVYLCASSSTLSYEQYFGPGTRLTVT.

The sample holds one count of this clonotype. The CDR3 DNA reads as TGTGCCAGCAGTGCTGAGGGACTAGCGGGAACCTACGAGCAGTACTTC. As protein: CASSAEGLAGTYEQYF. The chain is built from TRBV6-1 and TRBJ2-7; 13 positions match TRBD2. With V trimmed by 4 bases and J by 2 bases, 5 bases remained unmatched. The CDR3 has 16 residues. Germline V CDR1 and CDR2: MNHNS, SASEGT.

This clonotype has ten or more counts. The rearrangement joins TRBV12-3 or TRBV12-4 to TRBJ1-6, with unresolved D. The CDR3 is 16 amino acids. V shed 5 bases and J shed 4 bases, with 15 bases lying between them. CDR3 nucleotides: TGTGCCAGCAGTACCGCAGGTCTCGGTTATAATTCACCCCTCCACTTT. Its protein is CASSTAGLGYNSPLHF.

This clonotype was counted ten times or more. This chain's CDR3 is CASSPDGRYGYTF. The CDR3 DNA is TGTGCCAGCAGCCCGGACGGCCGCTATGGCTACACCTTC. This chain connects TRBV28 to TRBJ1-2; D is ambiguous. From germline, CDR1 is MDHEN and CDR2 SYDVKM. The CDR3 runs 13 residues. The ends were cut back, 6 bases at V and 4 bases at J, with 12 bases in the middle.

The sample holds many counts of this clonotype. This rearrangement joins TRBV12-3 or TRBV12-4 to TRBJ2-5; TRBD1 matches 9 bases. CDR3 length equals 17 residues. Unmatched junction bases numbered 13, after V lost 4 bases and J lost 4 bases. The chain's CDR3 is CASSSARWGQGLETQYF. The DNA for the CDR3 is TGTGCCAGCAGTTCGGCGCGGTGGGGACAGGGACTAGAGACCCAGTACTTC.

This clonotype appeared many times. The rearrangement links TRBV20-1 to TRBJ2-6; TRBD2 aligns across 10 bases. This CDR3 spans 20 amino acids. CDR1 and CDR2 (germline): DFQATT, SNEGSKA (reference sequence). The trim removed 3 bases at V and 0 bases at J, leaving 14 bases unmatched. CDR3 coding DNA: TGCAGTGCTAGCTTAAGGGATAGCGGGAGGTATATCTCTGGGGCCAACGTCCTGACTTTC. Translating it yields CSASLRDSGRYISGANVLTF.

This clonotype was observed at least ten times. This CDR3 is CASKDGIGNQPQHF. CDR3 bases: TGTGCCAGCAAAGACGGAATCGGAAATCAGCCCCAGCATTTT. This sequence joins TRBV6-2 or TRBV6-3 and TRBJ1-5; D remains ambiguous. The CDR3 contains 14 residues. The germline V gene has CDR1 MNHEY and CDR2 SVGEGT. The V end was cut by 7 bases, the J end by 4 bases, with 14 bases between.

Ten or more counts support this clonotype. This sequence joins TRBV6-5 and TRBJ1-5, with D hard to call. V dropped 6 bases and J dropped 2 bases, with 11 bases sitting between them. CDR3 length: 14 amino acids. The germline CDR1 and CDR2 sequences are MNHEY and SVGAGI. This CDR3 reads CASRNSFGNQPQHF. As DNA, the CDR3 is TGTGCCAGCAGAAACAGCTTCGGCAATCAGCCCCAGCATTTT.

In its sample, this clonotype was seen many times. The CDR3 loop reads CASSITSVGGPQHF. The CDR3 DNA is TGTGCCAGTAGTATCACCAGCGTGGGCGGGCCCCAGCATTTT. The chain links TRBV19 to TRBJ1-5; no reliable D call. The CDR3 has 14 residues. Trimming removed 3 bases at V and 9 bases at J, with 15 bases between. The germline V gene has CDR1 LNHDA and CDR2 SQIVND (reference sequence).

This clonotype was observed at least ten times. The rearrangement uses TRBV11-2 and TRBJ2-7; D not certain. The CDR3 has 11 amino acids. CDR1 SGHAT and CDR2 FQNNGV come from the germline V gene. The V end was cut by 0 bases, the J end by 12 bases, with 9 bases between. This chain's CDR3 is CASSLEDVRYF. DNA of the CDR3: TGTGCCAGCAGCTTAGAAGACGTCCGGTACTTC.

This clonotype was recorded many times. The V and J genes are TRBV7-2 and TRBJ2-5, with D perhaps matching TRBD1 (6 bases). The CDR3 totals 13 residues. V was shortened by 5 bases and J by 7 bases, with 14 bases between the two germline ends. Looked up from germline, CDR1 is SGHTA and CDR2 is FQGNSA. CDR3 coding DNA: TGTGCCAGCAGCCTACAGGGCTTGGGGACCCAGTACTTC. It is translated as CASSLQGLGTQYF. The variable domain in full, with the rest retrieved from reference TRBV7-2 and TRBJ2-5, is GAGVSQSPSNKVTEKGKDVELRCDPISGHTALYWYRQSLGQGLEFLIYFQGNSAPDKSGLPSDRFSAERTGGSVSTLTIQRTQQEDSAVYLCASSLQGLGTQYFGPGTRLLVL.

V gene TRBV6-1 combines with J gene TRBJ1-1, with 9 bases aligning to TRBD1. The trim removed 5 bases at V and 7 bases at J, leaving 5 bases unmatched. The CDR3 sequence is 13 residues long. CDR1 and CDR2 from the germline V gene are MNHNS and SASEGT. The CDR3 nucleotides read TGTGCCAGCAGTAAGACAGGGGGGAATGAAGCTTTCTTT. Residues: CASSKTGGNEAFF.

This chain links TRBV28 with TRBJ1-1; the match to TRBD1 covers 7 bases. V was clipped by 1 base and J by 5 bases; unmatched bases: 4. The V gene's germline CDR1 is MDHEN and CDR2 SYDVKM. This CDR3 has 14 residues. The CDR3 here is CASSLSGGRTEAFF. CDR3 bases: TGTGCCAGCAGTTTATCAGGGGGAAGGACTGAAGCTTTCTTT.

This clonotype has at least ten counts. As DNA, the CDR3 is TGTGCCAGCAGTGAAGACAGTATCCAGCCCCAGCATTTT. Translated: CASSEDSIQPQHF. The V gene is TRBV2, the J gene TRBJ1-5, with D uncertain. Germline CDR1 reads SNHLY; CDR2 reads FYNNEI. CDR3 length: 13 amino acids. The V end was cut by 1 base, the J end by 7 bases, with 8 bases between.

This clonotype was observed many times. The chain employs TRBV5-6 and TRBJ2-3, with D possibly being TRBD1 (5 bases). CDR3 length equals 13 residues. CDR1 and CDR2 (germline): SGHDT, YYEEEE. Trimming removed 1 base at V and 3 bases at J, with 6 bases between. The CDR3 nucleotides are TGTGCCAGCAGCTTGACAGGAACAGATACGCAGTATTTT. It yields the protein CASSLTGTDTQYF.

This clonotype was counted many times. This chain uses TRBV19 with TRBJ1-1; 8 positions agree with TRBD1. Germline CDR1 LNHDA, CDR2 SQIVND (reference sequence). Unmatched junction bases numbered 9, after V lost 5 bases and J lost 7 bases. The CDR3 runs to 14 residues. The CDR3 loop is CASSPSRDRYEAFF. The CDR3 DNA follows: TGTGCCAGTAGTCCGTCCCGGGACAGGTATGAAGCTTTCTTT.

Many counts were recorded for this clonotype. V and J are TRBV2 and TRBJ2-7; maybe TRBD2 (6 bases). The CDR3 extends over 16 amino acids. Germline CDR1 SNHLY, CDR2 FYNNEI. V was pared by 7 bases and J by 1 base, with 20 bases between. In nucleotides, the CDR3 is TGTGCCAGCAAGTTCTCGTACGGGACTCCTTCCTACGAGCAGTACTTC. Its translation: CASKFSYGTPSYEQYF.

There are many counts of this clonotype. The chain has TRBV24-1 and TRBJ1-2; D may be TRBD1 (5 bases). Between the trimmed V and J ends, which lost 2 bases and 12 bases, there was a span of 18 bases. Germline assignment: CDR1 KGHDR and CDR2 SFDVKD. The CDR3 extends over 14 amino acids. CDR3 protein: CATSDSPSGTGHTF. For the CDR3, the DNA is TGTGCCACCAGTGATTCTCCTTCGGGGACGGGGCACACCTTC.

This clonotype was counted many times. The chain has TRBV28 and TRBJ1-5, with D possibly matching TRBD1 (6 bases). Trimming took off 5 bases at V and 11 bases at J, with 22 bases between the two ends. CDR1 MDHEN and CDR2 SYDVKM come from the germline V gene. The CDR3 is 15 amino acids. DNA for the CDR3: TGTGCCAGCAGTCCCCAGGGAAGGGGGGTGCGGGCCCAGCATTTT. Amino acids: CASSPQGRGVRAQHF.